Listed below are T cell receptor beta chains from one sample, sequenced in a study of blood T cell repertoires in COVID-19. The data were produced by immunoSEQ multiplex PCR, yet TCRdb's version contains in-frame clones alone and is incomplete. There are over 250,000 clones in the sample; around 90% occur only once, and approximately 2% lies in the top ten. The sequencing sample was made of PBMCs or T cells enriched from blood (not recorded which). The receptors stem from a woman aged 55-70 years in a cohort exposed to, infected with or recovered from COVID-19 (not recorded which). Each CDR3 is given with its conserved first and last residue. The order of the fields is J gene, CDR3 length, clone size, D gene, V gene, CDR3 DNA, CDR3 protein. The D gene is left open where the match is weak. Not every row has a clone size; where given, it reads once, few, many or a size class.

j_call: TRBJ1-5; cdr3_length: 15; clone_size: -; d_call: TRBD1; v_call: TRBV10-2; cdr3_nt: TGCGCCAGCAGGGAATCGGACAGGGCACGTCAGCCCCAGCATTTT; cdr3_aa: CASRESDRARQPQHF
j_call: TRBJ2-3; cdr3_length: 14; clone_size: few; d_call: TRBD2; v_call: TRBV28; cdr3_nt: TGTGCCAGCAGTTTCGGGACTAGCGGGAGGGCCGGGCATTTT; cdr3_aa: CASSFGTSGRAGHF
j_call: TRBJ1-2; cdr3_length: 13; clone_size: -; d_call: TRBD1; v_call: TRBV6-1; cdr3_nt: TGTGCCAGCAGTGAACCGGGACAGGGCTTCGTCACCTTC; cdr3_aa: CASSEPGQGFVTF
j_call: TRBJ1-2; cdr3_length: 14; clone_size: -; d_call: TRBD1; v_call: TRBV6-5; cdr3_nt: TGTGCCAGCAGCATGACAGGGGTCAACTATGGCTACACCTTC; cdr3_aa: CASSMTGVNYGYTF
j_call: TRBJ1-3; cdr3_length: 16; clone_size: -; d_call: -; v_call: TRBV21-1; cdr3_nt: TGTGTCGAGGACAGAATACATACTTGCTCTGGAAACACCATATATTTT; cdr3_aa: CVEDRIHTCSGNTIYF
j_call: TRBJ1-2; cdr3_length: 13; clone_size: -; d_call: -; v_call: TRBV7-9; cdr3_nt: TGTGCCAGCAGCTACGAGTCGAACTATGGCTACACCTTC; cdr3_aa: CASSYESNYGYTF
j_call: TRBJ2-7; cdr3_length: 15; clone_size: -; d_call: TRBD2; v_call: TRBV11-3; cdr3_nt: TGTGCCAGCAGCTTAAAAGCGGGAACAGTCGGCGAGCAGTACTTC; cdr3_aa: CASSLKAGTVGEQYF
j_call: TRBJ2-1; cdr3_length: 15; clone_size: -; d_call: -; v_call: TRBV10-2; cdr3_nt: TGCGCCAGCAGTGCCTGGCGGGAACACTACAATGAGCAGTTCTTC; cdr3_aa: CASSAWREHYNEQFF
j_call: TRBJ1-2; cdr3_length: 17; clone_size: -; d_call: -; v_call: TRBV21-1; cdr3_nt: TGTGCCAGCAGCAAAGACTCCGGGGGGGGGACTAACTATGGCTACACCTTC; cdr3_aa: CASSKDSGGGTNYGYTF
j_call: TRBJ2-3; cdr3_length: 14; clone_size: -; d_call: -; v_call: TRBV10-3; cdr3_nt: TGTGCCATCAGTGACCCCCGCGACACAGATACGCAGTATTTT; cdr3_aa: CAISDPRDTDTQYF
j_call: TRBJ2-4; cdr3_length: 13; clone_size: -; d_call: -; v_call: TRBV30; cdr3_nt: TGTGCCTGGAGTGCCGGGACTCCGAACATTCAGTACTTC; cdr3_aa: CAWSAGTPNIQYF
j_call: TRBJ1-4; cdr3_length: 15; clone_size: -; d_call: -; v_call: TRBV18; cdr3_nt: TGTGCCAGCTCACCCCCAGGGAATTTGGCTGAAAAACTGTTTTTT; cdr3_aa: CASSPPGNLAEKLFF
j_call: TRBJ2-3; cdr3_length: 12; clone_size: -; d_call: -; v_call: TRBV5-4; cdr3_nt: TGTGCCAGCAGCTTGGCCCAAGAACAGCTGTATTTT; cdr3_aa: CASSLAQEQLYF
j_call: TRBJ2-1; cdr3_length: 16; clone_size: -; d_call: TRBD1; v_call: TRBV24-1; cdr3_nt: TGTGCCACCGGAGGGGGCGGGACAGGAGAAAAAAATGAGCAGTTCTTC; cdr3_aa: CATGGGGTGEKNEQFF
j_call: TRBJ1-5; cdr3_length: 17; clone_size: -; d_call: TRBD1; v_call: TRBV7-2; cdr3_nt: TGTGCCAGCAGCCGGTGGCTCGGACAGGGAGGCAATCAGCCCCAGCATTTT; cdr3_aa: CASSRWLGQGGNQPQHF
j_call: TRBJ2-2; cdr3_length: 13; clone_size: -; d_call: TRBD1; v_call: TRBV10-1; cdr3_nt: TGCGCCAGCAGTGGGACAGGGACCGGGGAGCTGTTTTTT; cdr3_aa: CASSGTGTGELFF
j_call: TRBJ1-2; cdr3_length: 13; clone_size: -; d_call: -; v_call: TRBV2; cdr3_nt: TGTGCCAGCAGTGTAGCCGCTAACTATGGCTACACCTTC; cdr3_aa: CASSVAANYGYTF
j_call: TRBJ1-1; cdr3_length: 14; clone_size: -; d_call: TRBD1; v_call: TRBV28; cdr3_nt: TGTGCCAGCAGCCCGACAGGGAGAGGCACTGAAGCTTTCTTT; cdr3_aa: CASSPTGRGTEAFF
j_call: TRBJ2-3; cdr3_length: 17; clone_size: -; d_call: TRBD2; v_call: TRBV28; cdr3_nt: TGTGCCAGCAGTCCCCGACTAGCTACTCCTAGCACAGATACGCAGTATTTT; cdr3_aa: CASSPRLATPSTDTQYF
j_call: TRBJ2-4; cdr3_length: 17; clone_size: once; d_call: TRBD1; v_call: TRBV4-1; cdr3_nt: TGCGCCAGCAGCCGGGAAGGACAGGGGGCGTCCAAAAACATTCAGTACTTC; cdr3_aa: CASSREGQGASKNIQYF
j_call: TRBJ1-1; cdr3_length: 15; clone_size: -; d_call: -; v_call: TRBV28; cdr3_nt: TGTGCCAGCGACGGGGGGGACAATATGAACACTGAAGCTTTCTTT; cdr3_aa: CASDGGDNMNTEAFF
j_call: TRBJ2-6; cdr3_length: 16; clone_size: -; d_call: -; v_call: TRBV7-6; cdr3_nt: TGTGCCAGCAGCTTAGCAACAGGGACCGGGGCCAACGTCCTGACTTTC; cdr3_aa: CASSLATGTGANVLTF
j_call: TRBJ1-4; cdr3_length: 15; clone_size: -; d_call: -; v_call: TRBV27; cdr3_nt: TGTGCCAGCAGTATGCAGATTTCAACTAATGAAAAACTGTTTTTT; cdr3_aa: CASSMQISTNEKLFF
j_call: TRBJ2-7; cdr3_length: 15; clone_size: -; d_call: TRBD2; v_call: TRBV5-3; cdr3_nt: TGTGCCAGAAGCTTGACCGGGACTAGCCCCTACGAGCAGTACTTC; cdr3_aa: CARSLTGTSPYEQYF
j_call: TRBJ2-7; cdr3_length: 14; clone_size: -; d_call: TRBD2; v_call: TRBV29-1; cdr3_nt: TGCAGCGTTCGAGCGGGAGTGATGGTATACGAGCAGTACTTC; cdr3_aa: CSVRAGVMVYEQYF
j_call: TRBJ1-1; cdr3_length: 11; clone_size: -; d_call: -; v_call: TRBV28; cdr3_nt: TGTGCCAGCGGTACTGACAGGAAAGCTTTCTTT; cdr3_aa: CASGTDRKAFF
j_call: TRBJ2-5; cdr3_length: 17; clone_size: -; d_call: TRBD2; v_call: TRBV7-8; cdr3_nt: TGTGCCAGCAGCTTATTGGGAGCGGGAGAGGTACAAGAGACCCAGTACTTC; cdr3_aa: CASSLLGAGEVQETQYF
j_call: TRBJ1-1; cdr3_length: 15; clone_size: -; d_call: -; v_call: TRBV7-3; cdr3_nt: TGTGCCAGCAGCTTAAAGGCCGGCGGAAACACTGAAGCTTTCTTT; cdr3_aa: CASSLKAGGNTEAFF
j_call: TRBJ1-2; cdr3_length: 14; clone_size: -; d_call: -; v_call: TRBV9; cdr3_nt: TGTGCCAGCAGCGTTAAAAGGGGCAACTATGGCTACACCTTC; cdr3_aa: CASSVKRGNYGYTF
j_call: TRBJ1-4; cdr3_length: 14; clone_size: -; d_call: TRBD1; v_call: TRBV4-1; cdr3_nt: TGCGCCAGCAGCCCAACCTACTTGGACAGGGAACTGTTTTTT; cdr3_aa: CASSPTYLDRELFF
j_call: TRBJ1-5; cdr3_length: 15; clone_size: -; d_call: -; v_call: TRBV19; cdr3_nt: -; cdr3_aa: CASVPPGHRNQPQHF
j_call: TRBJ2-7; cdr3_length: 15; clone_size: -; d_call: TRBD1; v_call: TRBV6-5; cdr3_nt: TGTGCCAGCAGTTATGTCGGACAGGGGAATCGCGAGCAGTACTTC; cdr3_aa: CASSYVGQGNREQYF
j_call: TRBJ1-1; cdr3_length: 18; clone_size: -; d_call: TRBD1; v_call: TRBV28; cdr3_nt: TGTGCCAGCAGTTTACGCTTACTCCGGGACAGAAAGGACACTGAAGCTTTCTTT; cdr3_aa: CASSLRLLRDRKDTEAFF
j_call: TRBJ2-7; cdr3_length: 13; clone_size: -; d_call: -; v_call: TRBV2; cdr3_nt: TGTGCCAGCAGTGGGACAGTCTCCTACGAGCAGTACTTC; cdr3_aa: CASSGTVSYEQYF
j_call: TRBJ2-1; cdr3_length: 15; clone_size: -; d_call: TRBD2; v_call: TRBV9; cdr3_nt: TGTGCCAGCAGCGTACTAGCGGGAGGCTACAATGAGCAGTTCTTC; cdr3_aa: CASSVLAGGYNEQFF
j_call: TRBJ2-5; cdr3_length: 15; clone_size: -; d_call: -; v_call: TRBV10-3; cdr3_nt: TGTGCCATCAGTGAGTCAGTGAGAGGTCAAGAGACCCAGTACTTC; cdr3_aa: CAISESVRGQETQYF
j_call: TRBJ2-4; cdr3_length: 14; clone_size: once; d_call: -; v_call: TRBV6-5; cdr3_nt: TGTGCCAGCAGTCCTACGGCAGGGCAAAACATTCAGTACTTC; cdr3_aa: CASSPTAGQNIQYF
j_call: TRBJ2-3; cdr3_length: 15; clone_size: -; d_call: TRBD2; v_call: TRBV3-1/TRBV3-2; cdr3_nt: TGTGCCAGCAGCCAGGTAGCGGGGGGCACAGATACGCAGTATTTT; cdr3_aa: CASSQVAGGTDTQYF
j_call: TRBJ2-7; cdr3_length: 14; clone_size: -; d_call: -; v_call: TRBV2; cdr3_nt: TGTGCCAGCCAGGGAGGTAAGGTCTCCTACGAGCAGTACTTC; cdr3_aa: CASQGGKVSYEQYF
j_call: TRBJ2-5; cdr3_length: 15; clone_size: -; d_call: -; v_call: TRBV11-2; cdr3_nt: TGTGCCAGCAGAGACTCAGGGCAGATCCAAGAGACCCAGTACTTC; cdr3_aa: CASRDSGQIQETQYF
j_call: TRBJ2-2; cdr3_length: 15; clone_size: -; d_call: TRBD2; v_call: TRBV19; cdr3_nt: TGTGCCAGTAGAGTGGTGGGAGGGGCCGAGGGGGAGCTGTTTTTT; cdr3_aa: CASRVVGGAEGELFF
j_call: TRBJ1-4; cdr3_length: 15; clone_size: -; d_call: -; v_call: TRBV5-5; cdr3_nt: TGTGCCAGCAGCTTGGGGCAGGGAACAAATGAAAAACTGTTTTTT; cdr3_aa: CASSLGQGTNEKLFF
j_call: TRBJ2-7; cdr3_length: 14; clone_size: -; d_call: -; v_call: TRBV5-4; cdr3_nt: TGTGCCAGCAGCTTAACCTCCGGGAGCTCCGAGCAGTACTTC; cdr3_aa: CASSLTSGSSEQYF
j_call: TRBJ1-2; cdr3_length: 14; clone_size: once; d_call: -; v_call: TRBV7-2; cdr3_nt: TGTGCCAGCAGCCCCCCGGGACTGAACTATGGCTACACCTTC; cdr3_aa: CASSPPGLNYGYTF
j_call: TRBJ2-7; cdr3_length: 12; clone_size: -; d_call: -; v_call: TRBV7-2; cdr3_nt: TGTGCCAGCAGCTTAACCCTAGGCGAGCAGTACTTC; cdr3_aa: CASSLTLGEQYF
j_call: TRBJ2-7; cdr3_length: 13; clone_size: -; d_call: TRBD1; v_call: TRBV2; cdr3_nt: TGTGCCAGCAGTGGGACAGGGCTATACGAGCAGTACTTC; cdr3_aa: CASSGTGLYEQYF
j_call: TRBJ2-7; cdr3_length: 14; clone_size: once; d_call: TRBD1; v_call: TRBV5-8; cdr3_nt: TGTGCCAGCAGCTTCGACAGGGGAACCTACGAGCAGTACTTC; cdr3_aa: CASSFDRGTYEQYF
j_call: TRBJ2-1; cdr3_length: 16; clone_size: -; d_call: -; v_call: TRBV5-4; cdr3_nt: TGTGCCAGCAGCTTGGGTGGGTCGGGCTCCTACAATGAGCAGTTCTTC; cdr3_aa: CASSLGGSGSYNEQFF
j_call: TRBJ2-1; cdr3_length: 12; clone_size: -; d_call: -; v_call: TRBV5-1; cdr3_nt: TGCGCCAGCAACGGACTTTACAATGAGCAGTTCTTC; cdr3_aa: CASNGLYNEQFF
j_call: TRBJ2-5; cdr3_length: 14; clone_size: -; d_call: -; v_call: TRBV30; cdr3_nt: TGTGCCTGGTCCAGGGGGGTAATCCAAGAGACCCAGTACTTC; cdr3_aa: CAWSRGVIQETQYF
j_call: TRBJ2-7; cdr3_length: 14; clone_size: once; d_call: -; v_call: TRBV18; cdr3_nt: TGTGCCAGCTCACCCCAGGACAGAACCTACGAGCAGTACTTC; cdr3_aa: CASSPQDRTYEQYF
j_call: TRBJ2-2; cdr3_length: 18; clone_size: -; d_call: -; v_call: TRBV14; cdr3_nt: TGTGCCAGCAGCCAAGCCGGGACACCCCTGGGGGACACCGGGGAGCTGTTTTTT; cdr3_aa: CASSQAGTPLGDTGELFF
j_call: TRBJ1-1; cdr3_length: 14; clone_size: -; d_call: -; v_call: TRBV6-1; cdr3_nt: TGTGCCAGCAGTGAGATGTGGGGGGGCACTGAAGCTTTCTTT; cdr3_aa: CASSEMWGGTEAFF
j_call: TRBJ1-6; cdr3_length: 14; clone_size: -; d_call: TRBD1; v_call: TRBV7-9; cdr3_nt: TGTGCCAGCAACCGGGACAGGGTTGGATCACCCCTCCACTTT; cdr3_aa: CASNRDRVGSPLHF
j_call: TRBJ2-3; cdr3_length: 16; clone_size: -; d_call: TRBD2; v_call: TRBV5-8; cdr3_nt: TGTGCCAGCAGCTTCGGTTACCTAGCGGGCACAGATACGCAGTATTTT; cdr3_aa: CASSFGYLAGTDTQYF
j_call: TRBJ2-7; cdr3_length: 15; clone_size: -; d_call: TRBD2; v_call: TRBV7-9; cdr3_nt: TGTGCCAGCAGCTTAGCAGCGGGAGGGGCAAACGAGCAGTACTTC; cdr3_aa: CASSLAAGGANEQYF
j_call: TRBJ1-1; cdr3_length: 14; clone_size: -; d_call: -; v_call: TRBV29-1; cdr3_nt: TGCAGCGTTGTAGGGGTACAGGATCTCACTGAAGCTTTCTTT; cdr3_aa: CSVVGVQDLTEAFF
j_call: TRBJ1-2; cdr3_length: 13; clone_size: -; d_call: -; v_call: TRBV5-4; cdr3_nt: TGTGCCAGCAGCTCGGTCGCTAACTATGGCTACACCTTC; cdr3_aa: CASSSVANYGYTF
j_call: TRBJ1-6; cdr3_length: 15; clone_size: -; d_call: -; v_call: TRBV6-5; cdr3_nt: TGTGCCAGCAAAAATTCCGGGGGGGCTCGGTCACCCCTCCACTTT; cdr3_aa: CASKNSGGARSPLHF
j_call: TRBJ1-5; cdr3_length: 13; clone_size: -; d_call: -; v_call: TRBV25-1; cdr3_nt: TGTGCCAGCAGAAGACAGGACAATCAGCCCCAGCATTTT; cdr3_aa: CASRRQDNQPQHF